A few counts support the clone carrying this TCR beta chain. Its cognate antigen is unknown. Via MiXCR, TCRdb re-called the RT-PCR reads, giving one row per CDR3 protein. The profile covers hundreds of thousands of distinct CDR3 sequences, with approximately 17% appearing a single time and roughly 11% taken by the ten largest. These data are taken from a study of response to subunit inactivated influenza vaccine. Findings and limits, study-wide: The authors offered the suggestion that each seasonal influenza vaccination recruits few new T cells.

The receptor was isolated from a man aged 50 to 60 who received an inactivated influenza vaccine. The specimen was PBMCs from blood, collected around 5 days after vaccination.

The chain's CDR3 is CASSYSPGGADTGELFF. DNA for the CDR3: TGTGCCAGCAGTTACTCCCCTGGGGGCGCGGACACCGGGGAGCTGTTTTTT. The chain carries TRBV6-2 or TRBV6-3 and TRBJ2-2, with a possible D match to TRBD1 (6 bases). The ends were cut back, 0 bases at V and 3 bases at J, with 14 bases in the middle. CDR3 length: 17 residues. Germline lookup yields CDR1 MNHEY and CDR2 SVGEGT.